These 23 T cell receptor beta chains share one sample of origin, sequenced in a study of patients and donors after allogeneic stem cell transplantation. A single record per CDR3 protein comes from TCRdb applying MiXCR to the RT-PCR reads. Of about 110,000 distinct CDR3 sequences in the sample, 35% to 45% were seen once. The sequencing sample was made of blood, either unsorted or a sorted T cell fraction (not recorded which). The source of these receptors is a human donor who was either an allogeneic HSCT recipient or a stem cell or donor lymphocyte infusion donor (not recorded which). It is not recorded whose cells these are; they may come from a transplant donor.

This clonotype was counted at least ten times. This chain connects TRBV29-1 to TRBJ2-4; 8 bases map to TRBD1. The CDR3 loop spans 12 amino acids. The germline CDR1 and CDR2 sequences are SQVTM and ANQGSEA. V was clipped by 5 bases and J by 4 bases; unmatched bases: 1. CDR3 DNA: TGCAGCGTTCGGACAGGGAAAAACATTCAGTACTTC. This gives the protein CSVRTGKNIQYF.

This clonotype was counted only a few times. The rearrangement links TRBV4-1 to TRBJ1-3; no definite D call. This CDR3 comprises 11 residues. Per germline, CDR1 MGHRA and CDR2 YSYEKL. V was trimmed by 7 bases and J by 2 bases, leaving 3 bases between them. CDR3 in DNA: TGCGCCAGCACCACTGGAAACACCATATATTTT. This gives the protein CASTTGNTIYF.

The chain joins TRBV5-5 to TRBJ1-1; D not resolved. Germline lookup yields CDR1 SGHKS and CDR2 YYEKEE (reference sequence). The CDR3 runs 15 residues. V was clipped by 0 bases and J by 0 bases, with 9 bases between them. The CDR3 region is CASSLASAMNTEAFF. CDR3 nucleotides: TGTGCCAGCAGCTTGGCCAGCGCGATGAACACTGAAGCTTTCTTT.

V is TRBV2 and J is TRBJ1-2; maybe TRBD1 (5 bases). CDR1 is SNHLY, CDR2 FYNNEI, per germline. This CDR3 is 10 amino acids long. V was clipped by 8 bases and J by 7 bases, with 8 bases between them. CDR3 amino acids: CASRGGGYTF. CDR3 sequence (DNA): TGTGCCAGCCGGGGGGGTGGCTACACCTTC.

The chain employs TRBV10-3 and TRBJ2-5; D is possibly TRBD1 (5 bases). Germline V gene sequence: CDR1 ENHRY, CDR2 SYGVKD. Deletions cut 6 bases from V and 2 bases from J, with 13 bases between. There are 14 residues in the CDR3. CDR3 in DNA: TGTGCCATCAGCCCATGGGGCCAGCAAGAGACCCAGTACTTC. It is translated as CAISPWGQQETQYF.

The CDR3 coding sequence is TGTGCCGGCACGGGCCTAGCGAATGAGCAGTTCTTC. Translated, it gives CAGTGLANEQFF. The chain employs TRBV30 and TRBJ2-1; perhaps TRBD2 as D (6 bases). CDR1 GTSNPN and CDR2 SVGIG come from the germline V gene (reference sequence). This CDR3 has 12 amino acids. The V end was cut by 8 bases, the J end by 7 bases, with 15 bases between.

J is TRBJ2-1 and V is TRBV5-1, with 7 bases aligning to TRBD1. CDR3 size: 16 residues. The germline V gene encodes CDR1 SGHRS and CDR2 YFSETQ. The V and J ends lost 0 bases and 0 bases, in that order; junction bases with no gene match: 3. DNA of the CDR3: TGCGCCAGCAGCTTGGGACAGGGATTCTCCTACAATGAGCAGTTCTTC. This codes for CASSLGQGFSYNEQFF. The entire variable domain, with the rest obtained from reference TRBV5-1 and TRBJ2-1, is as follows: KAGVTQTPRYLIKTRGQQVTLSCSPISGHRSVSWYQQTPGQGLQFLFEYFSETQRNKGNFPGRFSGRQFSNSRSEMNVSTLELGDSALYLCASSLGQGFSYNEQFFGPGTRLTVL.

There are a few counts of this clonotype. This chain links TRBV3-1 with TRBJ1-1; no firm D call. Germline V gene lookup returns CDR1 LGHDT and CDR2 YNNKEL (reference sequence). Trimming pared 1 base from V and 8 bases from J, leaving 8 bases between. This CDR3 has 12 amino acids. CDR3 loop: CASSQVSGEAFF. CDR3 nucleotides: TGTGCCAGCAGCCAAGTGAGCGGGGAAGCTTTCTTT.

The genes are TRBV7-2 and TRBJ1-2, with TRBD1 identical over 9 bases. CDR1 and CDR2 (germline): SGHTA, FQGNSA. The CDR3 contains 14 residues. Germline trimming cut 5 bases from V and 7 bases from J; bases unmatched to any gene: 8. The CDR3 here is CASSPRRTGVGYTF. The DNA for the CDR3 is TGTGCCAGCAGCCCGAGGCGGACAGGGGTTGGCTACACCTTC. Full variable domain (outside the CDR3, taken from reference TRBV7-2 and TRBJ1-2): GAGVSQSPSNKVTEKGKDVELRCDPISGHTALYWYRQSLGQGLEFLIYFQGNSAPDKSGLPSDRFSAERTGGSVSTLTIQRTQQEDSAVYLCASSPRRTGVGYTFGSGTRLTVV.

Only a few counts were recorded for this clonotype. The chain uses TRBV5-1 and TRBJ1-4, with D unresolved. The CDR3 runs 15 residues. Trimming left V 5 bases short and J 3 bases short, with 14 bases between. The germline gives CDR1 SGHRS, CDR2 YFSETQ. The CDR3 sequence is CASRGGEYPNEKLFF. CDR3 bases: TGCGCCAGCAGAGGTGGGGAATACCCTAATGAAAAACTGTTTTTT. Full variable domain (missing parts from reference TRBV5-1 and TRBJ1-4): KAGVTQTPRYLIKTRGQQVTLSCSPISGHRSVSWYQQTPGQGLQFLFEYFSETQRNKGNFPGRFSGRQFSNSRSEMNVSTLELGDSALYLCASRGGEYPNEKLFFGSGTQLSVL.

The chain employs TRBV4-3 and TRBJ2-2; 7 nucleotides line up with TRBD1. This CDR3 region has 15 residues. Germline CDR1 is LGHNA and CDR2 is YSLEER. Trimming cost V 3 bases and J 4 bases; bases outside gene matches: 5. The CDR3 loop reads CASSHGTVPTGELFF. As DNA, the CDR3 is TGCGCCAGCAGCCATGGGACAGTTCCCACCGGGGAGCTGTTTTTT.

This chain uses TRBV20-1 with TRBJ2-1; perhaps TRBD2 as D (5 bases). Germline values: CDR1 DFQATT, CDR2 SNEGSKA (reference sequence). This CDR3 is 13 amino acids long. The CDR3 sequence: CRYRTSSYNEQFF. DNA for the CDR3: TGCCGCTACCGTACTAGCTCCTACAATGAGCAGTTCTTC.

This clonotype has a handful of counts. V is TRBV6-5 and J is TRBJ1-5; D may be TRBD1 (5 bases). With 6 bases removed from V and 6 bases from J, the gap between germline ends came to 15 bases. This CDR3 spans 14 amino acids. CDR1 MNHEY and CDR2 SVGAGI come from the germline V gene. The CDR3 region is CASRPGPSPQPQHF. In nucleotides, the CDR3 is TGTGCCAGCAGGCCGGGACCTAGCCCTCAGCCCCAGCATTTT.

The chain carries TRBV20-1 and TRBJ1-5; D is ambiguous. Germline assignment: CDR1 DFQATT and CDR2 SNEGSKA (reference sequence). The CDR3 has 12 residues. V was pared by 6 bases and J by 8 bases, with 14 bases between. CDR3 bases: TGCAGTGCCTCGCACCGATCAGAGCCCCAGCATTTT. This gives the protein CSASHRSEPQHF.

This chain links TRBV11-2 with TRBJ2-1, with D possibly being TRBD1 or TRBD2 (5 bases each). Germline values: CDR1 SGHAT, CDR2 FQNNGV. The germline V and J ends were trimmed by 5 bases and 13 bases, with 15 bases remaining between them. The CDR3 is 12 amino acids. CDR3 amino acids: CASSQGRGRQFF. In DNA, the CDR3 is TGTGCCAGCAGCCAAGGTCGGGGACGACAGTTCTTC.

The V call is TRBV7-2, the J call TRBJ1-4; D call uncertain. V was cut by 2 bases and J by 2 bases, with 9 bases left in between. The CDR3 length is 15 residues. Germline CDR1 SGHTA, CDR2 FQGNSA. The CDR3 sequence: CASSLYPGTNEKLFF. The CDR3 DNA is TGTGCCAGCAGCTTATATCCGGGGACTAATGAAAAACTGTTTTTT.

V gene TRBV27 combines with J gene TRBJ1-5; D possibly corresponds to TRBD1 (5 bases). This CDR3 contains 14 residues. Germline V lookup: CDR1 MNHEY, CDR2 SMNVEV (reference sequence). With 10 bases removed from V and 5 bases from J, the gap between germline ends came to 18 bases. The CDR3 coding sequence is TGTGCCATCCCCTTGGGGCACCTAGATCAGCCCCAGCATTTT. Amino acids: CAIPLGHLDQPQHF.

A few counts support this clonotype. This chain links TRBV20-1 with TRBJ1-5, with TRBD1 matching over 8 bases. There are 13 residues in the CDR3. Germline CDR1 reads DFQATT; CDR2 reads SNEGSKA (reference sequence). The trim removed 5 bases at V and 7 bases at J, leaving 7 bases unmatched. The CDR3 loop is CSALGQGGQPQHF. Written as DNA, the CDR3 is TGCAGTGCTCTCGGACAGGGAGGACAGCCCCAGCATTTT.

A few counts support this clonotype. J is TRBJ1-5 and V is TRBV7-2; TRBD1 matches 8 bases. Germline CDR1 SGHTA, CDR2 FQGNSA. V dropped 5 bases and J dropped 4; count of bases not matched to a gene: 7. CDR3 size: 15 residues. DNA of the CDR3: TGTGCCAGCAGCGTTCAGGGGGCATGGAATCAGCCCCAGCATTTT. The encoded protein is CASSVQGAWNQPQHF.

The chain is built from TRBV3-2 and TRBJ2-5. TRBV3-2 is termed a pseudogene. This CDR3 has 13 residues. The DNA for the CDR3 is TGTGCCAGCAGCCAACAGGTCCAAGAGACCCAGTACTTC. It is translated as CASSQQVQETQYF.

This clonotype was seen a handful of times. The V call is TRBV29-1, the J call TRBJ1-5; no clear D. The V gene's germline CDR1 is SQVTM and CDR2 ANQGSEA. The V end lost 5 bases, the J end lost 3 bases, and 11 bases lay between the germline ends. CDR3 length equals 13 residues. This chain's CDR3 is CSVCSELNQPQHF. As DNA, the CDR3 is TGCAGCGTTTGCAGCGAACTCAATCAGCCCCAGCATTTT.

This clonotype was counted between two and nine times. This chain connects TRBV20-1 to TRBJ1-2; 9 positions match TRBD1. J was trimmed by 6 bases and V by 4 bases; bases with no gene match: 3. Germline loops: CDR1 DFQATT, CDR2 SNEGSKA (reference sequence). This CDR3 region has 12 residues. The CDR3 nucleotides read TGCAGTGCTATAAGGACAGGGGATGGCTACACCTTC. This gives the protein CSAIRTGDGYTF.

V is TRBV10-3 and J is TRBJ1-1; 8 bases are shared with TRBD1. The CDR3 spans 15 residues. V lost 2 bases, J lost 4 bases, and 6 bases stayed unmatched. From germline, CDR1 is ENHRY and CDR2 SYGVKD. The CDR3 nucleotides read TGTGCCATCAGTGAGCCTCAGGGGGCGAGCACTGAAGCTTTCTTT. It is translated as CAISEPQGASTEAFF.